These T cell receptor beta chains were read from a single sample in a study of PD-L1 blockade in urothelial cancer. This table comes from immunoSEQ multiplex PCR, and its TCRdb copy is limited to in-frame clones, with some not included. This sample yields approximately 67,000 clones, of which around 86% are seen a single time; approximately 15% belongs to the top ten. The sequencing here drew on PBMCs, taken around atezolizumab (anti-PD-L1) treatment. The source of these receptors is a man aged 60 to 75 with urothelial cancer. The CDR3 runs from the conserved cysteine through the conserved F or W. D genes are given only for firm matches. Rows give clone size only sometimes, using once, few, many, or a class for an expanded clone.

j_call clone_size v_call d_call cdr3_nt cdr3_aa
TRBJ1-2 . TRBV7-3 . TGTGCCAGCAGCTTAACGTTGGCAGATGGCTACACCTTC CASSLTLADGYTF
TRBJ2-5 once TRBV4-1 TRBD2 TGCGCCAGCAGCCAAGATCCCGGACTAGCGGCCGGGGAAGAGACCCAGTACTTC CASSQDPGLAAGEETQYF
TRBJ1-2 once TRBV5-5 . TGTGCCAGCAGCTTGGGGGCCCTCTATGGCTACACCTTC CASSLGALYGYTF
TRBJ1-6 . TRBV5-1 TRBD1 TGCGCCAGCAGCTTGGCCCCGGGACAGGGGGGTAATTCACCCCTCCACTTT CASSLAPGQGGNSPLHF
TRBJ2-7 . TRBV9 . TGTGCCAGCAGCGTAGGGAGCTCCTACGAGCAGTACTTC CASSVGSSYEQYF
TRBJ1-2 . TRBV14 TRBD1 TGTGCCAGCAGCCCAGACTCCCGGGACAGGGGGCGAGGCTACACCTTC CASSPDSRDRGRGYTF
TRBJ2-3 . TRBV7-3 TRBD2 TGTGCCAGCAGCTTAGTTGGGGGGGGAACGCAGTATTTT CASSLVGGGTQYF
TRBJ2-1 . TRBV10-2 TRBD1 TGCGCCAGCACCTGGACAGGGGGTGTCTACAATGAGCAGTTCTTC CASTWTGGVYNEQFF
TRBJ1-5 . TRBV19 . TGTGCCAGTAGTATCCTATTTACCGGGACACCACGAGACTCCCAGCCCCAGCATTTT CASSILFTGTPRDSQPQHF
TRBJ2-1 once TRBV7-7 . TGTGCTAGCAGCCCCGACATAATCAGCGAGCAGTTCTTC CASSPDIISEQFF
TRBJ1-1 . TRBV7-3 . TGTGCCAGCAGCTTAGGGGGCGCGAACACTGAAGCTTTCTTT CASSLGGANTEAFF
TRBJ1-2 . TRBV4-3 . TGCGCCAGCAGCCAGGGGGTGGGAGGAAGGGGCTACACCTTC CASSQGVGGRGYTF
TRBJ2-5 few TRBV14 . TGTGCCAGCAGCCAAGTGCGAGGAGGAAGAGAGACCCAGTACTTC CASSQVRGGRETQYF
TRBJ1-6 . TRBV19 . TGTGCCAGTACTTCAGCGGGCAATTCACCCCTCCACTTT CASTSAGNSPLHF
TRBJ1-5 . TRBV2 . TGTGCCAGCACCTCCGCTCGGGGGCCCCAGCATTTT CASTSARGPQHF
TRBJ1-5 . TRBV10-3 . TGTGCCATCAGTGACAATACAGGGATTCAGCCCCAGCATTTT CAISDNTGIQPQHF